This T cell receptor (beta chain) was recorded in a study of blood T cell repertoires in COVID-19. For the study at large: The samples span acute and convalescent COVID-19 from the United States, Italy and Spain. PBMCs, B-cell-depleted T cells, or T cells were the source of the cDNA or gDNA that made up the material.

Source study methods: Reference gene primer amplification gave estimated nucleated cell counts. TCRdb keeps only in-frame clones here, not all; method: immunoSEQ multiplex PCR. From that table come the V and J calls and clone size; the DNA was used to work out D and trimming. The sample includes 100,000 to 120,000 clones, 72% of them seen just once. The CDR3 covers 15 residues. Germline V CDR1 and CDR2: SNHLY, FYNNEI. V was trimmed by 6 bases and J by 3 bases, leaving 18 bases between them. The receptor's source is a woman aged 55-70 years with acute or convalescent COVID-19. Sequencing was performed on peripheral blood. This sequence joins TRBV2 and TRBJ2-7; weak D call: TRBD1 (5 bases). The CDR3 nucleotides read TGTGCCAGCAGCGCACAGGCCCAAGGTGGCTACGAGCAGTACTTC. It specifies CASSAQAQGGYEQYF.